The present entry profiles one T cell receptor beta chain with its context. Antigen: not known. This sample is drawn from a study of CD8+ T cells in alopecia areata. Whole-study context: Treated patients' severity was scored by percentage of affected scalp area. Notes on the study in general: Elevated clonality characterized lesional scalp relative to normal scalp, particularly in alopecia totalis/universalis. TCR sharing across patients was less clear than in mice, possibly HLA-related.

Following extraction, RNA underwent reverse transcription to cDNA, which served as the sequencing template. The table came from immunoSEQ multiplex PCR; TCRdb's copy has only in-frame clones and leaves some out. Of about 250,000 clones listed, over 45% were seen once; the top ten hold 0.8% to 1%. V was trimmed by 5 bases and J by 1 base, leaving 11 bases between them. CDR1 SQVTM and CDR2 ANQGSEA come from the germline V gene. CDR3 length: 14 amino acids. Indicated treatment: oral pan-JAK inhibitor, 5-10 mg twice daily. Specimens obtained from alopecia areata patients comprised lesional scalp punch biopsies and peripheral blood.

This chain links TRBV29-1 with TRBJ2-2; no clear D gene. This sequence was found in a human donor with alopecia areata. The specimen was CD4+ T cells sorted from blood, collected around week 53, from a patient treated with tofacitinib. The CDR3 is CSVRADWNTGELFF. CDR3 coding DNA: TGCAGCGTTCGGGCAGATTGGAACACCGGGGAGCTGTTTTTT.